This T cell receptor beta chain was profiled in a study of T cell changes during pregnancy in multiple sclerosis. The length of the CDR3 is 14 residues. From germline, CDR1 is SEHNR and CDR2 FQNEAQ (reference sequence). V was trimmed by 2 bases and J by 5 bases, leaving 12 bases between them. Clones were sequenced by immunoSEQ multiplex PCR, and TCRdb holds only the in-frame ones, with some missing. The sample carries roughly 110,000 clones, 85% to 95% recorded once. The chain has TRBV7-9 and TRBJ1-1; D might be TRBD1 (6 bases). The input for sequencing was peripheral blood, taken in the third trimester of pregnancy. The TCR comes from a female donor in good health, enrolled as a control in a pregnancy study. The DNA of the CDR3 is TGTGCCAGCAGCTTATTGGCCAGGGGAACTGAAGCTTTCTTT. Amino acid sequence: CASSLLARGTEAFF.